This T cell receptor beta chain was found in a study of blood T cell repertoires in COVID-19. Assay: immunoSEQ multiplex PCR; the TCRdb copy retains only in-frame clones and omits some. This sample has 150,000 to 200,000 clones, with roughly three quarters found just once. The germline V and J ends were trimmed by 3 bases and 1 base, with 15 bases remaining between them. The V gene's germline CDR1 is SGDLS and CDR2 YYNGEE. This CDR3 contains 16 residues. The chain is built from TRBV9 and TRBJ2-3, with D possibly matching TRBD1 (7 bases). This clonotype was obtained from a man between 60 and 75 years old with active or convalescent COVID-19. The sequenced sample was peripheral blood. CDR3 region: CASSGQGGIRTDTQYF. The CDR3 DNA reads as TGTGCCAGCAGCGGCCAGGGGGGAATACGCACAGATACGCAGTATTTT.